The 15 T cell receptor beta chains below come from one sample, sequenced in a study of shared clonotypes between healthy human individuals (dated by TCRdb to 2019 to 2021). Library construction relied on the immunoSEQ multiplex PCR assay. This immuneACCESS table, as held by TCRdb, lists in-frame sequences with V and J called but not all clones. Of the missing ones, under half trace to an unresolved V gene in checked studies; the others have no known cause. For this sample there are around 1.1 million clones; more than 75% appear just once. The ten largest clones take up under 0.8% of the sample. Sequences were obtained from memory CD4+ T cells from PBMCs. Explained via the paper, the cell subset or site label denotes: CD45RA-negative fraction. These receptors came from a young man in good health. Some clones in this sample may be carry-over from other donors' samples.

The chain carries TRBV15 and TRBJ2-7, with D possibly called TRBD1 or TRBD2 (6 bases each). The CDR3 has 17 amino acids. Germline V gene sequence: CDR1 LNHNV, CDR2 YYDKDF (reference sequence). The V end was cut by 0 bases, the J end by 3 bases, with 18 bases between. The CDR3 sequence: CATSRDVGTAGHYEQYF. The CDR3 DNA is TGTGCCACCAGCAGAGATGTGGGGACGGCGGGACACTACGAGCAGTACTTC.

The chain employs TRBV10-3 and TRBJ2-3; D perhaps matches TRBD2 (6 bases). Per the germline V gene, CDR1 is ENHRY and CDR2 is SYGVKD. The CDR3 consists of 15 residues. Trimming shortened V by 2 bases and J by 6 bases, and 15 bases separated the two germline ends. This chain's CDR3 is CAISEGDLPTDTQYF. CDR3 DNA: TGTGCCATCAGTGAGGGGGACTTACCCACGGATACGCAGTATTTT.

This rearrangement joins TRBV11-1 to TRBJ2-7; maybe TRBD2 (6 bases). Germline V gene data show CDR1 as SGHAT and CDR2 as FQDESV (reference sequence). This CDR3 comprises 15 residues. V was pared by 5 bases and J by 0 bases, with 14 bases between. In DNA, the CDR3 is TGTGCCAGCAGCGTCCGACTAGGAGGCTCCTACGAGCAGTACTTC. This gives the protein CASSVRLGGSYEQYF. Filled out from reference TRBV11-1 and TRBJ2-7, the complete variable domain reads EAEVAQSPRYKITEKSQAVAFWCDPISGHATLYWYRQILGQGPELLVQFQDESVVDDSQLPKDRFSAERLKGVDSTLKIQPAELGDSAMYLCASSVRLGGSYEQYFGPGTRLTVT.

This chain links TRBV6-6 with TRBJ2-3; unclear D gene. Per germline, CDR1 MNHNY and CDR2 SVGAGI (reference sequence). CDR3 size: 13 residues. Trimming cost V 9 bases and J 2 bases, with 12 bases left between them. The DNA of the CDR3 is TGTGCCAGTAGCCGACGAGACACAGATACGCAGTATTTT. It encodes CASSRRDTDTQYF.

The chain combines TRBV18 with TRBJ2-3; no reliable D call. CDR3 length equals 15 residues. Germline-derived CDR1 and CDR2 are KGHSH and LQKENI. V was clipped by 4 bases and J by 0 bases, with 11 bases between them. CDR3 sequence: CASSQLAASTDTQYF. In DNA, the CDR3 is TGTGCCAGCTCACAGTTAGCTGCTAGCACAGATACGCAGTATTTT.

The V gene is TRBV2, the J gene TRBJ2-7; D call uncertain. The V end lost 7 bases, the J end lost 3 bases, and 13 bases lay between the germline ends. The CDR3 totals 13 residues. CDR1 and CDR2 (germline): SNHLY, FYNNEI. For the CDR3, the DNA is TGTGCCAGCACCACAGCGCTAGACTACGAGCAGTACTTC. Translating gives CASTTALDYEQYF.

The rearrangement joins TRBV5-1 to TRBJ2-7, with 7 bases matching TRBD1. V gave up 4 bases and J gave up 1 base; unmatched junction bases: 5. The length of the CDR3 is 14 residues. The germline V gene has CDR1 SGHRS and CDR2 YFSETQ. CDR3 amino acids: CASSNSGGSYEQYF. The CDR3 DNA is TGCGCCAGCAGCAACTCAGGGGGATCCTACGAGCAGTACTTC. Combining the CDR3 with reference TRBV5-1 and TRBJ2-7 gives the whole variable domain KAGVTQTPRYLIKTRGQQVTLSCSPISGHRSVSWYQQTPGQGLQFLFEYFSETQRNKGNFPGRFSGRQFSNSRSEMNVSTLELGDSALYLCASSNSGGSYEQYFGPGTRLTVT.

The chain is built from TRBV7-7 and TRBJ2-3; 7 nucleotides agree with TRBD2. The CDR3 runs to 15 residues. Germline CDR1 is SSHAT and CDR2 is FNYEAQ (reference sequence). With 5 bases clipped from V and 4 bases from J, the junction kept 9 bases outside the gene matches. CDR3 coding DNA: TGTGCCAGCAGCCCTGGGGGGGGGAGTGCAGATACGCAGTATTTT. Protein: CASSPGGGSADTQYF.

This clone appeared once. V and J are TRBV11-1 and TRBJ2-5, with 7 bases identical to TRBD1. CDR3 length: 14 amino acids. CDR1 and CDR2 (germline): SGHAT, FQDESV (reference sequence). Trimming at V came to 4 bases and at J to 5 bases, leaving 7 bases not matched to a gene. The CDR3 region is CASSSDRVGETQYF. DNA for the CDR3: TGTGCCAGCAGCTCAGACAGGGTAGGGGAGACCCAGTACTTC.

The V gene is TRBV7-2, the J gene TRBJ1-4; D is unclear. Germline V gives CDR1 SGHTA, CDR2 FQGNSA. V lost 5 bases to trimming and J lost 0 bases, with 13 bases between them. The CDR3 is 16 residues long. CDR3 coding DNA: TGTGCCAGCAGCCCCACAAGGGTTACAACTAATGAAAAACTGTTTTTT. Amino acid sequence: CASSPTRVTTNEKLFF.

Remarks on this clone: Other DNA sequences in the sample encode the same CDR3. The chain combines TRBV4-1 with TRBJ2-2; the D gene is possibly TRBD2 (6 bases). Trimming removed 4 bases at V and 2 bases at J, with 14 bases between. Germline V gene data show CDR1 as MGHRA and CDR2 as YSYEKL. This CDR3 has 16 residues. The CDR3 bases are TGCGCCAGCAGCCTCTTGGGAGGCTCTAACACCGGGGAGCTGTTTTTT. The encoded protein is CASSLLGGSNTGELFF.

This clone was seen more than once but under ten times. The rearrangement joins TRBV27 to TRBJ1-1, with a weak D call TRBD1 (5 bases). The CDR3 totals 14 residues. Germline V CDR1 and CDR2: MNHEY, SMNVEV (reference sequence). The V end was cut by 3 bases, the J end by 2 bases, with 10 bases between. The CDR3 protein is CASSFRGENTEAFF. In DNA, the CDR3 is TGTGCCAGCAGTTTCCGGGGGGAAAACACTGAAGCTTTCTTT.

The chain couples TRBV7-9 to TRBJ2-5, with TRBD2 matching 10 bases. CDR3 length equals 18 residues. The germline CDR1 and CDR2 sequences are SEHNR and FQNEAQ (reference sequence). Germline trimming cut 3 bases from V and 5 bases from J; bases unmatched to any gene: 15. This CDR3 reads CASSFPPASGLATETQYF. The CDR3 DNA reads TGTGCCAGCAGCTTTCCACCTGCATCGGGACTAGCGACGGAGACCCAGTACTTC.

V usage is TRBV27 and J usage is TRBJ1-1; 7 positions match TRBD1. The length of the CDR3 is 14 residues. J was trimmed by 5 bases and V by 2 bases; bases with no gene match: 5. Germline assignment: CDR1 MNHEY and CDR2 SMNVEV (reference sequence). CDR3 bases: TGTGCCAGCAGTTTACAGGGGGGTAGGACTGAAGCTTTCTTT. Protein product: CASSLQGGRTEAFF.

This clone was seen a handful of times. This sequence joins TRBV5-4 and TRBJ2-1, with 8 positions matching TRBD1. Trimming removed 4 bases from V and 7 bases from J; junction bases left unmatched: 7. Looked up from germline, CDR1 is SGHNT and CDR2 is YYREEE (reference sequence). This CDR3 has 14 amino acids. In nucleotides, the CDR3 is TGTGCCAGCAGCCCGGGTAACAGGGGGAATGAGCAGTTCTTC. This encodes CASSPGNRGNEQFF. Together with reference TRBV5-4 and TRBJ2-1, the CDR3 gives the full variable domain: ETGVTQSPTHLIKTRGQQVTLRCSSQSGHNTVSWYQQALGQGPQFIFQYYREEENGRGNFPPRFSGLQFPNYSSELNVNALELDDSALYLCASSPGNRGNEQFFGPGTRLTVL.